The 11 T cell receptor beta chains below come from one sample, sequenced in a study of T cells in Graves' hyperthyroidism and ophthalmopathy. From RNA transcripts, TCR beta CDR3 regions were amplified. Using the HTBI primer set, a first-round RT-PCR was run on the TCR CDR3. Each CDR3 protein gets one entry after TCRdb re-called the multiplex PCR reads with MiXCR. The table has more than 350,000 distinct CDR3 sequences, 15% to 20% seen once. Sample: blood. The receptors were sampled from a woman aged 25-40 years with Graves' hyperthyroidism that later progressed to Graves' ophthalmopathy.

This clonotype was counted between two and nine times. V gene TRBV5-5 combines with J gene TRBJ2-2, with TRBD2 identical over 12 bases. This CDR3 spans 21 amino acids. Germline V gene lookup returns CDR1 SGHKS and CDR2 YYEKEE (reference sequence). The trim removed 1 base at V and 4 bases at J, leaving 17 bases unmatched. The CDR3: CASSLLRLAGGPARGTGELFF. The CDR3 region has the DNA TGTGCCAGCAGCTTGTTGCGGCTAGCGGGAGGGCCCGCCCGTGGCACCGGGGAGCTGTTTTTT.

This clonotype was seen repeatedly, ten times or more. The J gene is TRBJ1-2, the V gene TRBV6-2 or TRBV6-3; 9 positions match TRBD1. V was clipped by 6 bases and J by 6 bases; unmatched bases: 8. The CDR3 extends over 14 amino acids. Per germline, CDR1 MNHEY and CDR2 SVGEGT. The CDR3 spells CASSDTGGLNGYTF. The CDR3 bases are TGTGCCAGCAGCGATACAGGGGGCTTGAATGGCTACACCTTC.

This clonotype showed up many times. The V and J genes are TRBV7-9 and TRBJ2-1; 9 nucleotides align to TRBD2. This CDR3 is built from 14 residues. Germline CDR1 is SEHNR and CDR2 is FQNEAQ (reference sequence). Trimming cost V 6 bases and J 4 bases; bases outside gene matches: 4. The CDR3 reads CASRSLAGYNEQFF. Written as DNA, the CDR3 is TGTGCCAGCAGATCCCTAGCGGGGTACAATGAGCAGTTCTTC.

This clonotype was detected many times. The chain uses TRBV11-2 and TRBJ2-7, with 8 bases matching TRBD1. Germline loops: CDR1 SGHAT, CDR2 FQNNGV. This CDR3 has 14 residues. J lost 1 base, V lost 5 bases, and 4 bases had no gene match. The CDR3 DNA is TGTGCCAGCAGCCAGGGACAGGCATCCTACGAGCAGTACTTC. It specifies CASSQGQASYEQYF.

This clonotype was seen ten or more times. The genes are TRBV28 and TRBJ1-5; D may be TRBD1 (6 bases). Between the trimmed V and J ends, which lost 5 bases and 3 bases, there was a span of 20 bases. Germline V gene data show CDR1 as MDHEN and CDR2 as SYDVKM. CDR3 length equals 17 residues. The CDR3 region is CASSPRQGGGINQPQHF. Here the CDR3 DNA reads TGTGCCAGCAGTCCTCGCCAGGGAGGGGGGATCAATCAGCCCCAGCATTTT.

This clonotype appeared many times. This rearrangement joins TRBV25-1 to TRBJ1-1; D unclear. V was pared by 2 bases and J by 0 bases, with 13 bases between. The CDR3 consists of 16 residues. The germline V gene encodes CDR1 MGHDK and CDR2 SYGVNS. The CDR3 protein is CASSERHKEMNTEAFF. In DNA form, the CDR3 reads TGTGCCAGCAGTGAACGTCACAAAGAGATGAACACTGAAGCTTTCTTT.

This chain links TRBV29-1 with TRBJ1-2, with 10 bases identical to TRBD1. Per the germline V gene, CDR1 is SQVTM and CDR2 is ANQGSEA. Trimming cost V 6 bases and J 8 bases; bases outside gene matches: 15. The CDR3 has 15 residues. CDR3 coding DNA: TGCAGCGTCTTCCAAACCCGGACAGGGGGTATCGGCTACACCTTC. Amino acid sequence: CSVFQTRTGGIGYTF.

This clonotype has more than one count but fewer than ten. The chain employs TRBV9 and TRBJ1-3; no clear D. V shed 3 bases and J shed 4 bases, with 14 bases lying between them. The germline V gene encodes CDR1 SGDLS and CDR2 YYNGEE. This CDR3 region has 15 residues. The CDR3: CASSATLVEGNTIYF. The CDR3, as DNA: TGTGCCAGCAGCGCCACCTTGGTCGAAGGAAACACCATATATTTT.

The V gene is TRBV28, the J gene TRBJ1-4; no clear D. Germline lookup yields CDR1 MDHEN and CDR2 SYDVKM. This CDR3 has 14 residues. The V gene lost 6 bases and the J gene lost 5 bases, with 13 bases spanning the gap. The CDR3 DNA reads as TGTGCCAGCAGCCATGGAGGGCAAAATGAAAAACTGTTTTTT. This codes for CASSHGGQNEKLFF. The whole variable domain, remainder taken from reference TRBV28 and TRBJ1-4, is DVKVTQSSRYLVKRTGEKVFLECVQDMDHENMFWYRQDPGLGLRLIYFSYDVKMKEKGDIPEGYSVSREKKERFSLILESASTNQTSMYLCASSHGGQNEKLFFGSGTQLSVL.

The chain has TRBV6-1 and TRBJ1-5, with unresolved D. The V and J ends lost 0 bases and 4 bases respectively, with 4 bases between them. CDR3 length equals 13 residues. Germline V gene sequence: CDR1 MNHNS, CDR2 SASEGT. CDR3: CASSEAPNQPQHF. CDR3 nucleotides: TGTGCCAGCAGTGAAGCCCCAAATCAGCCCCAGCATTTT.

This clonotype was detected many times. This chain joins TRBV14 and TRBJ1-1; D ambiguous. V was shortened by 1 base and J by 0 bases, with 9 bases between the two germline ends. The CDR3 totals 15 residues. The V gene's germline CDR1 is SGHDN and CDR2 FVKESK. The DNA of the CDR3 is TGTGCCAGCAGCCAAGGTTGGGCGATGAACACTGAAGCTTTCTTT. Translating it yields CASSQGWAMNTEAFF. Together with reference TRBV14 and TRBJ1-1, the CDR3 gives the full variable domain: EAGVTQFPSHSVIEKGQTVTLRCDPISGHDNLYWYRRVMGKEIKFLLHFVKESKQDESGMPNNRFLAERTGGTYSTLKVQPAELEDSGVYFCASSQGWAMNTEAFFGQGTRLTVV.